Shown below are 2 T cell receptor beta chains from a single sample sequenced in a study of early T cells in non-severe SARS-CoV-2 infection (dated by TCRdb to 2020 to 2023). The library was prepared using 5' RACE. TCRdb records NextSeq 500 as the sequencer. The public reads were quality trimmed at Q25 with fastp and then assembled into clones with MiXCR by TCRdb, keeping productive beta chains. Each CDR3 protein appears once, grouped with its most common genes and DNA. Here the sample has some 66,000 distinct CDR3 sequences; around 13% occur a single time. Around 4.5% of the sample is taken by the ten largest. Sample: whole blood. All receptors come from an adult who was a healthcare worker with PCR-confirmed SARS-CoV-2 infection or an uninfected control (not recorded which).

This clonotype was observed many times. The CDR3 loop is CASSQAPQGGAFF. The DNA of the CDR3 is TGTGCCAGCAGCCAAGCCCCGCAGGGAGGGGCTTTCTTT. The chain recombines TRBV3-1 with TRBJ1-1; possibly TRBD1 for D (5 bases). CDR3 length: 13 amino acids. The V gene lost 1 base and the J gene lost 11 bases, with 14 bases spanning the gap. Germline-derived CDR1 and CDR2 are LGHDT and YNNKEL (reference sequence). The complete variable domain, with remaining parts taken from reference TRBV3-1 and TRBJ1-1, reads DTAVSQTPKYLVTQMGNDKSIKCEQNLGHDTMYWYKQDSKKFLKIMFSYNNKELIINETVPNRFSPKSPDKAHLNLHINSLELGDSAVYFCASSQAPQGGAFFGQGTRLTVV.

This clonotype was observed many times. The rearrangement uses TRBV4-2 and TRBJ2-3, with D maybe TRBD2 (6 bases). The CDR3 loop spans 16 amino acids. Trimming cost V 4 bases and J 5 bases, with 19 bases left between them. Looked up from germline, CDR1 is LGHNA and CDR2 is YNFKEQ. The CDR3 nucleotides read TGTGCCAGCAGCCCGTATCCTGACGGGAGTCGAGATACGCAGTATTTT. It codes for CASSPYPDGSRDTQYF.